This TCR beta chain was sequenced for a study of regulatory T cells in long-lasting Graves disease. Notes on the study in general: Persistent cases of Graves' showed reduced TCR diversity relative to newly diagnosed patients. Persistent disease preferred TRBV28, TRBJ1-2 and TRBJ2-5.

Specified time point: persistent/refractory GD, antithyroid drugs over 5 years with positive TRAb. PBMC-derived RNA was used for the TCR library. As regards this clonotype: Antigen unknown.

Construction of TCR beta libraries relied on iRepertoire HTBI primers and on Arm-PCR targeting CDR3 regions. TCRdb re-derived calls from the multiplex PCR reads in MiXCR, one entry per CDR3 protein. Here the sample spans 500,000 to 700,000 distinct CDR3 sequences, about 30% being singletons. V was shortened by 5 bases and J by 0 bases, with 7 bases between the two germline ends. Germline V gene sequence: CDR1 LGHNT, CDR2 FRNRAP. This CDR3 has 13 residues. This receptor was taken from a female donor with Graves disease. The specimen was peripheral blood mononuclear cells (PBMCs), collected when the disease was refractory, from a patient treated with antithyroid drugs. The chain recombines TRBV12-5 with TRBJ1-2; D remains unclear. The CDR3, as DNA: TGTGCTAGTGGTCGACACCCTAACTATGGCTACACCTTC. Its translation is CASGRHPNYGYTF.